The 14 T cell receptor beta chains presented below share a single source sample, sequenced in a study of blood T cell repertoires in COVID-19. TCRdb keeps only in-frame clones here, not all; method: immunoSEQ multiplex PCR. The sample yields around 40,000 clones, roughly 81% seen once. The sequencing input was peripheral blood. These TCRs come from a human donor in a cohort sampled during active COVID-19.

The chain carries TRBV5-5 and TRBJ1-1; 8 bases match TRBD1. Trimming cost V 4 bases and J 3 bases; bases outside gene matches: 8. The CDR3 spans 15 residues. Looked up from germline, CDR1 is SGHKS and CDR2 is YYEKEE (reference sequence). This CDR3 is CASSPQDRVYTEAFF. In DNA form, the CDR3 reads TGTGCCAGCAGCCCCCAGGACAGGGTTTACACTGAAGCTTTCTTT.

The V gene is TRBV4-1, the J gene TRBJ1-2, with D perhaps matching TRBD1 (5 bases). Between the trimmed V and J ends, which lost 3 bases and 10 bases, there was a span of 12 bases. The length of the CDR3 is 12 residues. CDR1 is MGHRA and CDR2 is YSYEKL in the germline V gene. The CDR3 reads CASSQFSRVYTF. The CDR3 nucleotides read TGCGCCAGCAGCCAGTTTTCCAGGGTCTACACCTTC.

This sequence joins TRBV5-1 and TRBJ1-2; D is uncertain. This CDR3 has 14 amino acids. V dropped 0 bases and J dropped 2 bases, with 8 bases sitting between them. Germline V gene data show CDR1 as SGHRS and CDR2 as YFSETQ. CDR3 bases: TGCGCCAGCAGCTTGGCTTCGGGAAACTATGGCTACACCTTC. It is translated as CASSLASGNYGYTF.

This chain joins TRBV11-2 and TRBJ1-1, with D uncertain. CDR1 and CDR2 from the germline V gene are SGHAT and FQNNGV. Trimming removed 0 bases at V and 4 bases at J, with 9 bases between. The CDR3 runs to 14 residues. This CDR3 reads CASSLDPGVTEAFF. For the CDR3, the DNA is TGTGCCAGCAGCTTAGATCCGGGAGTCACTGAAGCTTTCTTT. Filled out from reference TRBV11-2 and TRBJ1-1, the complete variable domain reads EAGVAQSPRYKIIEKRQSVAFWCNPISGHATLYWYQQILGQGPKLLIQFQNNGVVDDSQLPKDRFSAERLKGVDSTLKIQPAKLEDSAVYLCASSLDPGVTEAFFGQGTRLTVV.

The J gene is TRBJ1-2, the V gene TRBV19, with D possibly matching TRBD1 (6 bases). CDR3 length equals 16 residues. The V gene lost 3 bases and the J gene lost 0 bases, with 14 bases spanning the gap. The germline CDR1 and CDR2 sequences are LNHDA and SQIVND (reference sequence). CDR3: CASSMTGRTSNYGYTF. CDR3 coding DNA: TGTGCCAGTAGTATGACAGGACGCACCTCTAACTATGGCTACACCTTC.

This chain joins TRBV7-9 and TRBJ2-3; TRBD2 matches at 11 bases. Germline V lookup: CDR1 SEHNR, CDR2 FQNEAQ (reference sequence). The CDR3 is 18 residues long. The V and J ends lost 1 base and 6 bases, in that order; junction bases with no gene match: 12. CDR3 in DNA: TGTGCCAGCAGCTTAGGGTCGGCTAGCGGGGGGCTCCGTGATACGCAGTATTTT. Translating it yields CASSLGSASGGLRDTQYF.

This sequence joins TRBV12-3 or TRBV12-4 and TRBJ1-2, with TRBD1 as a possible D gene (5 bases). The CDR3 runs 13 residues. V was shortened by 1 base and J by 7 bases, with 10 bases between the two germline ends. The CDR3 coding sequence is TGTGCCAGCAGTTTAGGGCAGGGAGGTGGCTACACCTTC. Amino acids: CASSLGQGGGYTF.

The V and J genes are TRBV9 and TRBJ2-1; 7 nucleotides line up with TRBD2. CDR3 length: 12 residues. The V and J ends lost 0 bases and 12 bases, in that order; junction bases with no gene match: 3. Looked up from germline, CDR1 is SGDLS and CDR2 is YYNGEE. The CDR3 nucleotides read TGTGCCAGCAGCGTAGACCCGGGAGGGCAGTTCTTC. It specifies CASSVDPGGQFF.

This rearrangement joins TRBV7-7 to TRBJ2-2, with 7 bases lining up with TRBD2. The germline V gene encodes CDR1 SSHAT and CDR2 FNYEAQ (reference sequence). The V segment lost 6 bases and the J segment 1 base; nucleotides outside the gene matches: 17. The CDR3 length is 19 residues. CDR3 nucleotide sequence: TGTGCCAGCAGGCCAGCCCTGGGGGGAGGGTCGGAGAACACCGGGGAGCTGTTTTTT. It encodes CASRPALGGGSENTGELFF.

The chain carries TRBV6-5 and TRBJ1-6; TRBD1 might be the D (6 bases). Trimming took 6 bases from V and 10 from J, leaving 16 bases between them. This CDR3 has 14 amino acids. Germline loops: CDR1 MNHEY, CDR2 SVGAGI. Here the CDR3 reads CASSPDRSESPLHF. CDR3 DNA sequence: TGTGCCAGCAGCCCCGACAGGTCTGAGTCACCCCTCCACTTT.

The V and J genes are TRBV6-1 and TRBJ2-2; 7 bases are shared with TRBD2. The CDR3 loop spans 16 amino acids. V shed 1 base and J 0 bases; nucleotides not matched to a gene: 2. From germline, CDR1 is MNHNS and CDR2 SASEGT. CDR3 nucleotides: TGTGCCAGCAGTGAAGGCCTAGCGGCGAACACCGGGGAGCTGTTTTTT. It specifies CASSEGLAANTGELFF.

The chain uses TRBV19 and TRBJ1-5; perhaps TRBD1 as D (6 bases). Trimming removed 5 bases from V and 2 bases from J, with 16 bases in between. Germline CDR1 is LNHDA and CDR2 is SQIVND (reference sequence). The CDR3 consists of 16 residues. CDR3 protein: CASSSGVLVGNQPQHF. The CDR3 coding sequence is TGTGCCAGTAGTTCAGGGGTGCTAGTCGGCAATCAGCCCCAGCATTTT.

The V gene is TRBV7-8, the J gene TRBJ2-1; weak D call: TRBD1 (6 bases). CDR1 is SGHVS, CDR2 FQNEAQ, per germline. V was pared by 0 bases and J by 10 bases, with 16 bases between. This CDR3 has 15 amino acids. CDR3 region: CASSLAGHRQGEQFF. The CDR3 nucleotides are TGTGCCAGCAGCTTAGCGGGACACCGACAAGGGGAGCAGTTCTTC.

This clone has just a few counts. The genes are TRBV28 and TRBJ1-1; 7 nucleotides match TRBD1. The CDR3 spans 15 residues. J gave up 3 bases and V 2 bases, and 6 bases lay outside the gene matches. Germline lookup yields CDR1 MDHEN and CDR2 SYDVKM. For the CDR3, the DNA is TGTGCCAGCAGTTTAAGGCCAGGGGGATACACTGAAGCTTTCTTT. This encodes CASSLRPGGYTEAFF.